One and the same sample provided the 32 T cell receptor beta chains below, sequenced in a study of OX40 agonist ivuxolimab in advanced cancers. Here immunoSEQ multiplex PCR was the method, and the copy in TCRdb shows in-frame clones only, minus some. The repertoire holds about 56,000 clones, 65% to 90% seen once, with about 3.8% in the top ten. Sequencing was performed on CD4+ or CD8+ T cells sorted from blood, taken in a trial of the OX40 agonist ivuxolimab. The receptor set was obtained from an adult with an advanced solid tumor such as melanoma, head and neck, liver or kidney cancer.

This clone was seen a few times. This chain links TRBV7-2 with TRBJ2-2; D is uncertain. The CDR3 has 15 residues. Per germline, CDR1 SGHTA and CDR2 FQGNSA. Deletions cut 5 bases from V and 7 bases from J, with 17 bases between. The CDR3, as DNA: TGTGCCAGCAGCCCTATGGAAACCCGAGGCGGGGAGCTGTTTTTT. It is translated as CASSPMETRGGELFF.

V gene TRBV28 combines with J gene TRBJ1-1, with TRBD1 as a possible D gene (6 bases). Trimming took 4 bases from V and 2 from J, leaving 14 bases between them. The CDR3 loop spans 15 amino acids. CDR1 is MDHEN, CDR2 SYDVKM, per germline. The CDR3 DNA sequence: TGTGCCAGCAGTTACCCAGGGGCTCCTAACACTGAAGCTTTCTTT. This translates into CASSYPGAPNTEAFF.

V usage is TRBV5-4 and J usage is TRBJ2-2, with D possibly matching TRBD1 (8 bases). CDR1 is SGHNT, CDR2 YYREEE, per germline (reference sequence). With 5 bases removed from V and 0 bases from J, the gap between germline ends came to 11 bases. The CDR3 is 15 residues long. In nucleotides, the CDR3 is TGTGCCAGCAGACAGGGGGGGGCGAACACCGGGGAGCTGTTTTTT. Its protein is CASRQGGANTGELFF.

This chain uses TRBV5-8 with TRBJ2-5; D tentatively fits TRBD1 or TRBD2 (5 bases each). This CDR3 is built from 13 residues. Per the germline V gene, CDR1 is SGHTS and CDR2 is YDEGEE. V dropped 4 bases and J dropped 5 bases, with 12 bases sitting between them. In nucleotides, the CDR3 is TGTGCCAGCAGCCAGGGCCCGGGGGAGACCCAGTACTTC. The encoded protein is CASSQGPGETQYF.

This sequence joins TRBV5-6 and TRBJ1-1; a weak D match, TRBD1 (5 bases). The CDR3 spans 14 residues. V was cut by 0 bases and J by 7 bases, with 13 bases left in between. Germline values: CDR1 SGHDT, CDR2 YYEEEE. CDR3 coding DNA: TGTGCCAGCAGCTTGGCAGGGCGTGTTGTTGAAGCTTTCTTT. Residues: CASSLAGRVVEAFF. Variable domain in full (rest from reference TRBV5-6 and TRBJ1-1): DAGVTQSPTHLIKTRGQQVTLRCSPKSGHDTVSWYQQALGQGPQFIFQYYEEEERQRGNFPDRFSGHQFPNYSSELNVNALLLGDSALYLCASSLAGRVVEAFFGQGTRLTVV.

This clone was observed a few times. The chain combines TRBV15 with TRBJ1-5, with 8 nucleotides matching TRBD1. CDR1 and CDR2 from the germline V gene are LNHNV and YYDKDF (reference sequence). This CDR3 spans 16 amino acids. V lost 1 base and J lost 5; bases outside the gene matches: 7. The CDR3 here is CATSRVEDRDDQPQHF. The CDR3 coding sequence is TGTGCCACCAGCAGAGTTGAGGACAGGGACGATCAGCCCCAGCATTTT.

This chain uses TRBV11-2 with TRBJ2-1; TRBD1 matches 7 bases. The CDR3 extends over 11 amino acids. Germline CDR1 reads SGHAT; CDR2 reads FQNNGV. V was clipped by 5 bases and J by 15 bases; unmatched bases: 7. The CDR3 DNA sequence: TGTGCCAGCAGCCCAGGACAGGCCCGGTTCTTC. This encodes CASSPGQARFF.

This clone was detected once. CDR3 in DNA: TGTGCCAGCAGTTCAAAGACAGGGACTGAAGCTTTCTTT. Translated: CASSSKTGTEAFF. The chain uses TRBV6-1 and TRBJ1-1; TRBD1 aligns across 7 bases. The CDR3 spans 13 residues. CDR1 and CDR2 (germline): MNHNS, SASEGT. Trimming removed 5 bases from V and 5 bases from J; junction bases left unmatched: 5.

This clone was observed a handful of times. The chain is built from TRBV6-5 and TRBJ1-5; TRBD1 agrees at 8 bases. The trim removed 6 bases at V and 7 bases at J, leaving 5 bases unmatched. CDR1 is MNHEY and CDR2 is SVGAGI in the germline V gene. The CDR3 loop spans 13 amino acids. The CDR3 here is CASSGQGQQPQHF. The CDR3 nucleotides are TGTGCCAGCAGCGGACAGGGTCAACAGCCCCAGCATTTT.

CDR3 nucleotides: TGTGCCAGCAGTTACGATCGGAATCAGCCCCAGCATTTT. Protein: CASSYDRNQPQHF. This chain connects TRBV6-5 to TRBJ1-5; no reliable D call. The CDR3 spans 13 residues. Germline CDR1 and CDR2: MNHEY and SVGAGI. Trimming took off 2 bases at V and 4 bases at J, with 6 bases between the two ends.

This chain connects TRBV6-5 to TRBJ2-5, with 14 bases fitting TRBD2. V was clipped by 8 bases and J by 4 bases; unmatched bases: 6. The CDR3 extends over 15 amino acids. Germline V gene data show CDR1 as MNHEY and CDR2 as SVGAGI. The CDR3, as DNA: TGTGCCAGCCGACTAGCGGGGGGGATGATAGAGACCCAGTACTTC. Its protein is CASRLAGGMIETQYF.

The genes are TRBV27 and TRBJ2-3; maybe TRBD1 (7 bases). Deletions cut 3 bases from V and 8 bases from J, with 18 bases between. The CDR3 covers 15 residues. Germline CDR1 reads MNHEY; CDR2 reads SMNVEV (reference sequence). The CDR3 region has the DNA TGTGCCAGCAGTTTGCGGGACAGCCGGGAGAGTACGCAGTATTTT. This gives the protein CASSLRDSRESTQYF.

The sample holds a few counts of this clone. One junction end disagrees with the germline gene, perhaps due to a read error. The chain uses TRBV18 and TRBJ2-7; TRBD2 aligns across 7 bases. This CDR3 region has 14 residues. Germline loops: CDR1 KGHSH, CDR2 LQKENI. CDR3 loop: CASSPSALGRVYDF. The DNA of the CDR3 is TGTGCCAGCTCACCCAGCGCACTGGGGAGGGTATACGACTTC.

This chain connects TRBV7-2 to TRBJ1-1; D remains ambiguous. The CDR3 runs 11 residues. Trimming removed 5 bases at V and 13 bases at J, with 14 bases between. Germline CDR1 reads SGHTA; CDR2 reads FQGNSA. The CDR3 reads CASSPSVLVFF. In DNA, the CDR3 is TGTGCCAGCAGCCCGAGTGTGTTGGTTTTCTTT.

The genes are TRBV7-2 and TRBJ1-1; 7 nucleotides agree with TRBD1. Germline CDR1 reads SGHTA; CDR2 reads FQGNSA. The CDR3 has 13 amino acids. Trimming at V came to 7 bases and at J to 0 bases, leaving 2 bases not matched to a gene. The CDR3 bases are TGTGCCAGCAACAGGGGAATGAACACTGAAGCTTTCTTT. Its protein is CASNRGMNTEAFF.

The J gene is TRBJ2-7, the V gene TRBV6-6; the D gene is possibly TRBD2 (6 bases). The CDR3 consists of 13 residues. Looked up from germline, CDR1 is MNHNY and CDR2 is SVGAGI (reference sequence). V lost 4 bases, J lost 7 bases, and 14 bases lay in between. Here the CDR3 reads CASSFPSEGEQYF. The CDR3 DNA follows: TGTGCCAGCAGTTTTCCTAGCGAGGGGGAGCAGTACTTC.

CDR3 sequence reads: CASSQGTEAFF. As DNA, the CDR3 is TGTGCCAGCAGTCAGGGAACTGAAGCTTTCTTT. The chain recombines TRBV6-5 with TRBJ1-1; tentative D call: TRBD1 (5 bases). This CDR3 contains 11 residues. V was pared by 5 bases and J by 5 bases, with 6 bases between. Germline loops: CDR1 MNHEY, CDR2 SVGAGI.

J is TRBJ2-1 and V is TRBV9, with 11 bases fitting TRBD2. The germline gives CDR1 SGDLS, CDR2 YYNGEE. This CDR3 has 15 residues. The V segment lost 1 base and the J segment 9 bases; nucleotides outside the gene matches: 6. This CDR3 reads CASSVSLAGGSEQFF. In nucleotides, the CDR3 is TGTGCCAGCAGCGTAAGCCTAGCGGGGGGCAGTGAGCAGTTCTTC.

This sequence joins TRBV14 and TRBJ2-1, with D tentatively TRBD2 (5 bases). The V end was cut by 1 base, the J end by 12 bases, with 7 bases between. CDR1 is SGHDN and CDR2 is FVKESK in the germline V gene. CDR3 length equals 11 residues. The CDR3 sequence is CASSQGGRQFF. The CDR3 DNA sequence: TGTGCCAGCAGCCAAGGAGGGAGGCAGTTCTTC.

The rearrangement links TRBV7-9 to TRBJ2-7; D possibly matches TRBD1 or TRBD2 (5 bases each). CDR1 SEHNR and CDR2 FQNEAQ come from the germline V gene (reference sequence). The V end lost 6 bases, the J end lost 2 bases, and 20 bases lay between the germline ends. The CDR3 contains 16 residues. CDR3 amino acids: CASRSAPGTPTYEQYF. CDR3 DNA sequence: TGTGCCAGCAGATCCGCTCCCGGGACGCCGACCTACGAGCAGTACTTC.

This clone was detected a few times. This chain connects TRBV5-6 to TRBJ2-1; D not certain. Trimming removed 2 bases at V and 8 bases at J, with 8 bases between. Germline loops: CDR1 SGHDT, CDR2 YYEEEE. This CDR3 has 12 residues. The CDR3 is CASSFGVDEQFF. CDR3 nucleotide sequence: TGTGCCAGCAGCTTCGGAGTGGATGAGCAGTTCTTC.

This rearrangement joins TRBV7-8 to TRBJ2-1; no clear D gene. CDR1 SGHVS and CDR2 FQNEAQ come from the germline V gene. V lost 0 bases to trimming and J lost 5 bases, with 5 bases between them. The CDR3 covers 13 residues. CDR3 DNA sequence: TGTGCCAGCAGCTTAGCGGGTAACAATGAGCAGTTCTTC. Its translation: CASSLAGNNEQFF. Complete variable domain (other parts from reference TRBV7-8 and TRBJ2-1): GAGVSQSPRYKVAKRGQDVALRCDPISGHVSLFWYQQALGQGPEFLTYFQNEAQLDKSGLPSDRFFAERPEGSVSTLKIQRTQQEDSAVYLCASSLAGNNEQFFGPGTRLTVL.

The V call is TRBV4-1, the J call TRBJ2-6, with TRBD1 identical over 8 bases. V shed 2 bases and J 4 bases; nucleotides not matched to a gene: 13. CDR3 length equals 19 residues. CDR1 and CDR2 from the germline V gene are MGHRA and YSYEKL. The CDR3 DNA reads as TGCGCCAGCAGCCAACCTCCCGACAGGGGAACATCAGGGGCCAACGTCCTGACTTTC. This encodes CASSQPPDRGTSGANVLTF.

V and J are TRBV5-1 and TRBJ1-5; the match to TRBD1 covers 12 bases. Germline V gene lookup returns CDR1 SGHRS and CDR2 YFSETQ. This CDR3 has 18 amino acids. The V gene end was trimmed by 4 bases and the J gene end by 4 bases; junction bases not matched to a gene: 12. CDR3 loop: CASSVGPGQGAGNQPQHF. In DNA form, the CDR3 reads TGCGCCAGCAGCGTAGGACCGGGACAGGGGGCGGGGAATCAGCCCCAGCATTTT.

The chain recombines TRBV7-2 with TRBJ2-3; tentative D call: TRBD1 (6 bases). The germline V gene encodes CDR1 SGHTA and CDR2 FQGNSA. The length of the CDR3 is 13 residues. Trimming pared 5 bases from V and 6 bases from J, leaving 12 bases between. CDR3 protein: CASSQTGSDTQYF. The CDR3 region has the DNA TGTGCCAGCAGCCAAACAGGGTCGGATACGCAGTATTTT.

The chain joins TRBV6-6 to TRBJ1-2, with 7 bases fitting TRBD1. With V trimmed by 5 bases and J by 6 bases, 12 bases remained unmatched. Germline-derived CDR1 and CDR2 are MNHNY and SVGAGI (reference sequence). The CDR3 runs 15 residues. Here the CDR3 DNA reads TGTGCCAGCAGTCCCGCTCGACAGGGTTCCCATGGCTACACCTTC. Its protein product is CASSPARQGSHGYTF.

Only a few counts were recorded for this clone. The chain joins TRBV13 to TRBJ1-6, with D perhaps TRBD1 (6 bases). Trimming took off 3 bases at V and 7 bases at J, with 10 bases between the two ends. The CDR3 runs 14 residues. Germline lookup yields CDR1 PRHDT and CDR2 FYEKMQ (reference sequence). The CDR3, as DNA: TGTGCCAGCAGCTTTAGCAGGGGAAATTCACCCCTCCACTTT. As protein: CASSFSRGNSPLHF. Full variable domain (rest looked up from reference TRBV13 and TRBJ1-6): AAGVIQSPRHLIKEKRETATLKCYPIPRHDTVYWYQQGPGQDPQFLISFYEKMQSDKGSIPDRFSAQQFSDYHSELNMSSLELGDSALYFCASSFSRGNSPLHFGNGTRLTVT.

The chain joins TRBV11-2 to TRBJ2-7, with D unclear. This CDR3 has 17 amino acids. Germline lookup yields CDR1 SGHAT and CDR2 FQNNGV. V was pared by 1 base and J by 1 base, with 17 bases between. The CDR3, as DNA: TGTGCCAGCAGCTTAGGACCAACGACGGAGCATTCCTACGAGCAGTACTTC. Its translation: CASSLGPTTEHSYEQYF.

V is TRBV5-4 and J is TRBJ2-1; 8 bases are a match to TRBD1. The CDR3 loop spans 16 amino acids. Germline values: CDR1 SGHNT, CDR2 YYREEE (reference sequence). The V and J ends lost 0 bases and 2 bases, in that order; junction bases with no gene match: 4. CDR3 sequence reads: CASSLDPGGAYNEQFF. The CDR3 region has the DNA TGTGCCAGCAGCTTGGACCCAGGGGGCGCCTACAATGAGCAGTTCTTC.

This sequence joins TRBV10-1 and TRBJ1-2, with TRBD1 identical over 10 bases. Germline assignment: CDR1 WNHNN and CDR2 SYGVQD (reference sequence). CDR3 length: 15 amino acids. The trim removed 11 bases at V and 3 bases at J, leaving 12 bases unmatched. The CDR3 loop is CAPGPTGTGDYGYTF. CDR3 in DNA: TGCGCCCCCGGCCCGACGGGGACAGGGGACTATGGCTACACCTTC.

The J gene is TRBJ2-2, the V gene TRBV9; 8 bases map to TRBD1. Germline V lookup: CDR1 SGDLS, CDR2 YYNGEE. Trimming cost V 4 bases and J 4 bases; bases outside gene matches: 9. The CDR3 runs to 16 residues. The CDR3 sequence: CASSRGQGKVTGELFF. CDR3 DNA: TGTGCCAGCAGCCGAGGACAGGGCAAGGTCACCGGGGAGCTGTTTTTT.

For the CDR3, the DNA is TGTGCCAGCAGCGCCAGGGGGCCCCCCACAGATACGCAGTATTTT. As protein: CASSARGPPTDTQYF. J is TRBJ2-3 and V is TRBV9, with 8 positions matching TRBD1. The germline CDR1 and CDR2 sequences are SGDLS and YYNGEE. V was pared by 3 bases and J by 2 bases, with 5 bases of the junction left unmatched. The CDR3 has 15 residues. Drawing the rest from reference TRBV9 and TRBJ2-3, the complete variable domain is DSGVTQTPKHLITATGQRVTLRCSPRSGDLSVYWYQQSLDQGLQFLIQYYNGEERAKGNILERFSAQQFPDLHSELNLSSLELGDSALYFCASSARGPPTDTQYFGPGTRLTVL.